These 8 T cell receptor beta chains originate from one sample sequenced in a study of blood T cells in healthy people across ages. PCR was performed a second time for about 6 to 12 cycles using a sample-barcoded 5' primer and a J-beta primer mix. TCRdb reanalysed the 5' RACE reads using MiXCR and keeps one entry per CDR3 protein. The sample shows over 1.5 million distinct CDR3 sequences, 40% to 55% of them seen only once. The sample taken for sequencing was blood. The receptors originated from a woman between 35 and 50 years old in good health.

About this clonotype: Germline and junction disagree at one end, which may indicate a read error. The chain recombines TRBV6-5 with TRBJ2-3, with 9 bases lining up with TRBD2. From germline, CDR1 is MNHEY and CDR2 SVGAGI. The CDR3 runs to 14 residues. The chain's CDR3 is CASRPGLAAHTQYF. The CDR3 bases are TGCGCCAGCAGACCGGGACTAGCCGCACATACGCAGTATTTT.

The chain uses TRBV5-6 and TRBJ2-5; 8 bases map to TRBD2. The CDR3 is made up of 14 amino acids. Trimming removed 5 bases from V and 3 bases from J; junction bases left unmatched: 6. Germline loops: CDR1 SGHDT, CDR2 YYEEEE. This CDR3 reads CASSPLAAEETQYF. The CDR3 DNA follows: TGTGCCAGCAGTCCACTAGCGGCGGAAGAGACCCAGTACTTC.

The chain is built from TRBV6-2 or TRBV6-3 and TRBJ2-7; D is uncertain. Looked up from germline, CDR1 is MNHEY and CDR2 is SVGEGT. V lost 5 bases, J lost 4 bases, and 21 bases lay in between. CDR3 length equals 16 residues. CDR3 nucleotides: TGTGCCAGCAGTCAGCCGTTGGAAACGGATTGGTACGAGCAGTACTTC. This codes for CASSQPLETDWYEQYF.

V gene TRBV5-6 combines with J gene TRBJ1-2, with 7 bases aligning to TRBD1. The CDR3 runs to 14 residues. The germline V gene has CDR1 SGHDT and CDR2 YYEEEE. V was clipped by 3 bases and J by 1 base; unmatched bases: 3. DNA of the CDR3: TGTGCCAGCAGCTCGACAGGGCATAACTATGGCTACACCTTC. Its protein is CASSSTGHNYGYTF.

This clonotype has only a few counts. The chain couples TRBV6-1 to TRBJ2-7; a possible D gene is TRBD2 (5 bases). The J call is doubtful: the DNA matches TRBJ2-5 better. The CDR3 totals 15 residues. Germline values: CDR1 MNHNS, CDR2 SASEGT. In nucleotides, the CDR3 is TGTGCCAGCAGGAATCACTTTGGAGGAGGAGAGACCCAGTACTTC. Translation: CASRNHFGGGETQYF.

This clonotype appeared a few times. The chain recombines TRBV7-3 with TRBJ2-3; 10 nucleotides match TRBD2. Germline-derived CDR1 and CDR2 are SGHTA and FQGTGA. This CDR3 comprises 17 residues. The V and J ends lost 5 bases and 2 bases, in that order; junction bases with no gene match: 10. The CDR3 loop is CASSLGPSGGFTDTQYF. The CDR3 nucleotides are TGTGCCAGCAGCCTAGGGCCTAGCGGGGGATTCACAGATACGCAGTATTTT.

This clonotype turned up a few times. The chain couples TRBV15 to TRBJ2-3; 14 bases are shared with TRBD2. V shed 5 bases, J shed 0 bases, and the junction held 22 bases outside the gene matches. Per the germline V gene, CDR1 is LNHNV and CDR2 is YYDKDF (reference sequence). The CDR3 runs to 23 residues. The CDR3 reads CATSWGTSGGQYDDISSTDTQYF. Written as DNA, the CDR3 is TGTGCCACCAGCTGGGGGACTAGCGGGGGCCAATACGACGACATATCTAGCACAGATACGCAGTATTTT.

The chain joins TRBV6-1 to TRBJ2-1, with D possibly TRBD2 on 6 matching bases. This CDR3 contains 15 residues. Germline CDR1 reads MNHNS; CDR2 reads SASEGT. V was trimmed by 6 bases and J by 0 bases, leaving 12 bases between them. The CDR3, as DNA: TGTGCCAGCAGGGGGACTTTAAGCTCCTACAATGAGCAGTTCTTC. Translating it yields CASRGTLSSYNEQFF.